A selection of T cell receptor beta chains follows, all from one sample in a study of blood T cell repertoires in COVID-19. Measured with immunoSEQ multiplex PCR; TCRdb has only the in-frame clones, and not every one. The table has approximately 300,000 clones, 90% seen once. Input material: PBMCs or T cells enriched from blood (not recorded which). The receptor set was obtained from a woman under 40 who had been exposed to COVID-19. CDR3s include the opening cysteine and the closing phenylalanine or tryptophan. Each record gives: CDR3 protein, CDR3 DNA, V gene, clone size, J gene, D gene. D genes are given only for firm matches. Not all rows give a size; the values are once, few, many and, for expanded clones, a class.

CSVDQGAPTEAFF TGCAGCGTTGATCAGGGGGCTCCGACTGAAGCTTTCTTT TRBV29-1 - TRBJ1-1 TRBD1
CASSQGLSYEQYF TGCGCCAGCAGCCAAGGCCTATCCTACGAGCAGTACTTC TRBV4-3 - TRBJ2-7 -
CASSGPEWETQYF TGTGCCAGCAGTGGCCCCGAATGGGAGACCCAGTACTTC TRBV7-9 - TRBJ2-5 -
CASSLWYMVRGMNTEAFF TGTGCCAGCAGCCTCTGGTATATGGTCAGGGGTATGAACACTGAAGCTTTCTTT TRBV7-9 - TRBJ1-1 -
CASSLAQGVVYEQYF TGTGCCAGCAGCTTAGCCCAGGGGGTTGTCTACGAGCAGTACTTC TRBV7-9 - TRBJ2-7 TRBD1
CASSQGQVVETQYF TGCGCCAGCAGCCAAGGACAGGTTGTGGAGACCCAGTACTTC TRBV4-1 - TRBJ2-5 -
CASVPTQGNTEAFF TGCGCCAGTGTACCGACACAGGGTAACACTGAAGCTTTCTTT TRBV5-1 - TRBJ1-1 -
CSVEDRGGNYGYTF TGCAGCGTTGAAGATAGAGGCGGTAACTATGGCTACACCTTC TRBV29-1 - TRBJ1-2 -
CSVVPRAGNTIYF TGCAGCGTTGTGCCCAGGGCTGGAAACACCATATATTTT TRBV29-1 - TRBJ1-3 -
CATSDASQGETQYF TGTGCCACCAGTGATGCTTCCCAGGGTGAGACCCAGTACTTC TRBV24-1 - TRBJ2-5 -
CASSFGTPNTEAFF TGTGCCAGCAGTTTTGGGACTCCTAACACTGAAGCTTTCTTT TRBV27 - TRBJ1-1 -
CASKVAGRDNQPQHF TGTGCCAGTAAGGTGGCGGGGAGGGACAATCAGCCCCAGCATTTT TRBV19 - TRBJ1-5 -
CASSVEAVDQPQHF TGTGCCAGCAGCGTAGAGGCGGTTGATCAGCCCCAGCATTTT TRBV9 - TRBJ1-5 -
CAISSGTADPNYGYTF TGTGCCATCAGTTCCGGGACAGCAGACCCTAACTATGGCTACACCTTC TRBV10-3 - TRBJ1-2 TRBD1
CSVEPLRAVMNTEAFF TGCAGCGTTGAACCCCTGAGGGCGGTCATGAACACTGAAGCTTTCTTT TRBV29-1 - TRBJ1-1 -
CASSTGDRSGSLHF TGTGCCAGTAGTACGGGGGACAGATCTGGTTCCCTCCACTTT TRBV19 - TRBJ1-6 TRBD1
CASSPIPGDRVGYGYTF TGTGCCAGCAGCCCTATACCCGGTGACAGGGTAGGCTATGGCTACACCTTC TRBV14 once TRBJ1-2 TRBD1
CASSTRPGQLYEQYF TGTGCCAGCAGCACCCGTCCGGGACAGCTCTACGAGCAGTACTTC TRBV21-1 - TRBJ2-7 -
CASSVADRGLHEKLFF TGTGCCAGCAGCGTAGCGGACAGGGGGCTGCATGAAAAACTGTTTTTT TRBV9 - TRBJ1-4 TRBD1
CASIGSGQGYEQYF TGTGCCAGCATTGGTTCGGGACAGGGCTACGAGCAGTACTTC TRBV28 - TRBJ2-7 TRBD1
CATSRGRGLAKNIQYF TGTGCCACCAGCAGAGGAAGGGGACTAGCCAAAAACATTCAGTACTTC TRBV15 - TRBJ2-4 -
CASSSGGSYYEQYF TGCGCCAGCAGCTCAGGGGGTAGTTACTACGAGCAGTACTTC TRBV5-1 - TRBJ2-7 TRBD1
CASSLGRVNQPQHF TGTGCCAGCAGCTTGGGACGGGTCAATCAGCCCCAGCATTTT TRBV5-5 once TRBJ1-5 -
CASSFSPQQDYGYTF TGTGCCAGCAGCTTTTCCCCTCAGCAGGACTATGGCTACACCTTC TRBV7-8 once TRBJ1-2 -
CSVGQDAYNEQFF TGCAGCGTAGGACAGGATGCGTACAATGAGCAGTTCTTC TRBV29-1 - TRBJ2-1 TRBD1
CASRRGNTEAFF TGTGCCAGTAGGCGCGGGAACACTGAAGCTTTCTTT TRBV19 - TRBJ1-1 -
CAISERLFIEQFF TGTGCCATCAGCGAGCGTCTCTTTATTGAGCAGTTCTTC TRBV10-3 - TRBJ2-1 -
CASSQEHSNQPQHF TGTGCCAGCAGCCAAGAACACAGCAATCAGCCCCAGCATTTT TRBV3-1/TRBV3-2 few TRBJ1-5 -
CASSLPGQNTEAFF TGTGCCAGCAGCTTGCCAGGCCAGAACACTGAAGCTTTCTTT TRBV7-8 - TRBJ1-1 -
CASSIGTGGRQFNTEAFF TGTGCCAGTAGTATTGGGACAGGGGGTCGCCAATTCAACACTGAAGCTTTCTTT TRBV19 - TRBJ1-1 TRBD1
CASSVQVFFGYTF TGTGCCAGCAGTGTACAGGTTTTCTTTGGCTACACCTTC TRBV2 - TRBJ1-2 -
CASSAQKNIQYF TGTGCCAGCAGTGCACAGAAAAACATTCAGTACTTC TRBV27 - TRBJ2-4 -
CASSLPGGVTGELFF TGTGCCAGCAGCTTGCCAGGGGGCGTCACCGGGGAGCTGTTTTTT TRBV5-4 - TRBJ2-2 TRBD1
CASTEDPTGLNEQFF TGTGCCAGCACCGAAGACCCTACAGGGTTAAATGAGCAGTTCTTC TRBV9 - TRBJ2-1 -
CSATGGQNQPQHF TGCAGCGCCACAGGGGGCCAAAATCAGCCCCAGCATTTT TRBV29-1 - TRBJ1-5 TRBD1
CASSERVFGVWYSDTQYF TGTGCCAGCAGTGAGAGGGTGTTTGGGGTGTGGTATTCAGATACGCAGTATTTT TRBV6-1 - TRBJ2-3 -
CASSPGGGTYEQYF TGTGCCAGCAGCCCGGGAGGTGGGACCTACGAGCAGTACTTC TRBV3-1/TRBV3-2 - TRBJ2-7 TRBD2
CAISGGLVDTGELFF TGTGCCATCAGTGGGGGACTAGTTGACACCGGGGAGCTGTTTTTT TRBV10-3 - TRBJ2-2 TRBD2
CASSPDLFGSGGYTF TGCGCCAGCAGCCCGGATTTATTTGGAAGCGGCGGCTACACCTTC TRBV5-1 - TRBJ1-2 -
CASSQGQGRTNTGELFF TGTGCCAGCAGCCAAGGCCAGGGGAGAACGAACACCGGGGAGCTGTTTTTT TRBV3-1/TRBV3-2 - TRBJ2-2 -
CASSLGGTVETQYF TGCGCCAGCAGCTTGGGGGGGACAGTGGAGACCCAGTACTTC TRBV5-1 - TRBJ2-5 TRBD1
CASSVSGGGYTF TGTGCCAGCAGTGTTAGCGGTGGTGGCTACACCTTC TRBV6-4 - TRBJ1-2 -
CASSLNQGREKLFF TGTGCCAGCAGTTTGAACCAGGGGCGGGAAAAACTGTTTTTT TRBV28 - TRBJ1-4 -
CASSWTANTEAFF TGTGCCAGCAGCTGGACAGCAAACACTGAAGCTTTCTTT TRBV11-2 - TRBJ1-1 -
CASSELQGHYEQYF TGTGCCAGCAGTGAACTTCAGGGACACTACGAGCAGTACTTC TRBV6-1 - TRBJ2-7 -
CASSQLANEQFF TGTGCCAGCAGCCAACTAGCCAATGAGCAGTTCTTC TRBV3-1/TRBV3-2 - TRBJ2-1 -
CASRPPGGADQPQHF TGTGCCAGCAGACCTCCAGGGGGCGCGGATCAGCCCCAGCATTTT TRBV6-6 - TRBJ1-5 TRBD1
CASSSTWTGVQFF TGTGCCAGCAGCTCCACCTGGACAGGGGTACAGTTCTTC TRBV7-9 - TRBJ2-1 TRBD1
CASSHGLADYSYEQYF TGTGCCAGCAGCCACGGACTAGCGGATTACTCCTACGAGCAGTACTTC TRBV3-1/TRBV3-2 - TRBJ2-7 TRBD2
CASSLGQGVIEKLFF TGTGCCAGCAGCTTGGGACAGGGGGTCATAGAAAAACTGTTTTTT TRBV7-9 - TRBJ1-4 TRBD1
CASRFVALSRVYGYTF TGTGCAAGTCGCTTCGTGGCCCTAAGTCGGGTCTATGGCTACACCTTC TRBV12-2 - TRBJ1-2 -
CASSQVVVAGRSEQFF TGCGCCAGCAGCCAAGTAGTTGTAGCGGGTCGCAGTGAGCAGTTCTTC TRBV4-1 - TRBJ2-1 TRBD2
CASSFVRSGGAGETQYF TGTGCCAGCAGCTTCGTGCGTAGCGGGGGGGCCGGGGAGACCCAGTACTTC TRBV7-6 - TRBJ2-5 TRBD2
CASRLLQGYNEKLFF TGTGCCAGCAGACTGCTTCAGGGATACAATGAAAAACTGTTTTTT TRBV6-5 - TRBJ1-4 -
CASTEGQGRETQYF TGTGCCAGCACCGAAGGACAGGGGAGGGAGACCCAGTACTTC TRBV3-1/TRBV3-2 - TRBJ2-5 TRBD1
CATSVGRGTEAFF TGTGCCACCAGTGTGGGAAGGGGCACTGAAGCTTTCTTT TRBV24-1 - TRBJ1-1 -
CASSRSMNTEAFF TGTGCCAGCAGCCGCAGTATGAACACTGAAGCTTTCTTT TRBV14 - TRBJ1-1 -
CASSPQRGGVTQYF TGTGCCAGCAGCCCCCAGCGGGGGGGCGTTACGCAGTATTTT TRBV2 - TRBJ2-3 TRBD2
CASSGGLAGIKNIQYF TGTGCCAGCAGCGGGGGACTAGCGGGGATAAAAAACATTCAGTACTTC TRBV7-2 - TRBJ2-4 TRBD2
CASSQEIGRGRVYGYTF TGTGCCAGCAGCCAAGAGATAGGAAGGGGGCGAGTGTATGGCTACACCTTC TRBV3-1/TRBV3-2 - TRBJ1-2 TRBD1